This T cell receptor (beta chain) was identified during a study of blood T cell repertoires in COVID-19. At the level of the study: COVID-19 samples collected from the United States, Italy and Spain covered acute and convalescent phases. Sources were T cells, B-cell-depleted T cells, or PBMCs; the material itself was cDNA or gDNA.

Original data processing: Reference gene primer amplification yielded estimated nucleated cell counts. Some clones are missing from TCRdb's copy, which holds only in-frame ones; the method was immunoSEQ multiplex PCR. V and J calls plus clone size are reproduced from that table; the DNA served to infer D and trimming. The sample shows more than 350,000 clones, over 75% of them seen only once. This clone was found once. The specimen was peripheral blood. The origin of this receptor is a woman aged 25 to 39 with COVID-19, enrolled during active disease.

CDR3 residues: CASSQGVGLAEETQYF. The CDR3 DNA follows: TGTGCCAGCAGCCAGGGGGTCGGACTAGCAGAAGAGACCCAGTACTTC. The J gene is TRBJ2-5, the V gene TRBV5-8; tentatively, D is TRBD2 (8 bases). This CDR3 contains 16 residues. Germline CDR1 reads SGHTS; CDR2 reads YDEGEE. Deletions cut 4 bases from V and 3 bases from J, with 19 bases between.